The 27 T cell receptor beta chains listed next were all sequenced from one sample in a study of Tregs in tolerant kidney transplant recipients. Clones were sequenced by immunoSEQ multiplex PCR, and TCRdb holds only the in-frame ones, with some missing. The table for this sample gives under 35,000 clones. Sequencing used CD8+ T cells from blood, obtained before the transplant. The origin of the receptors is a human donor who received a combined kidney and bone marrow transplant.

About this clone itself: Read coverage stops 3 residues before the CDR3 terminus; the germline J gene supplies the remainder. The rearrangement joins TRBV18 to TRBJ2-3, with 9 nucleotides matching TRBD2. The germline V gene encodes CDR1 KGHSH and CDR2 LQKENI. V lost 8 bases and J lost 2; bases outside the gene matches: 5. The CDR3 sequence is 14 residues long. The sequenced part of the CDR3 DNA is TGTGCCAGCGAAGCGGGAGGCCCCACAGATACG. It translates to CASEAGGPTDT. The entire CDR3 is CASEAGGPTDTQYF. Drawing the rest from reference TRBV18 and TRBJ2-3, the complete variable domain is NAGVMQNPRHLVRRRGQEARLRCSPMKGHSHVYWYRQLPEEGLKFMVYLQKENIIDESGMPKERFSAEFPKEGPSILRIQQVVRGDSAAYFCASEAGGPTDTQYFGPGTRLTVL.

In regard to this clone: The read ends 3 residues early relative to the CDR3; the germline J gene fills the gap. The chain employs TRBV7-8 and TRBJ2-7; the D gene is possibly TRBD1 (5 bases). This CDR3 spans 14 amino acids. Trimming stripped 1 base from V and 2 bases from J, with 9 bases between. The germline V gene encodes CDR1 SGHVS and CDR2 FQNEAQ. The covered CDR3 bases are TGTGCCAGCAGCTTAGTCGGACAACCCTACGAG. This encodes CASSLVGQPYE. The CDR3, in full, reads CASSLVGQPYEQYF.

The CDR3 sequence: CAWSDGTSLGDTQYF. CDR3 DNA, as far as it was read: TGTGCCTGGAGTGATGGGACTAGCCTGGGGGATACG. The rearrangement links TRBV30 to TRBJ2-3; 9 bases map to TRBD2. The DNA ends 3 residues before the CDR3 does, and the rest of the CDR3 is filled in from the germline J gene. Germline V gene data show CDR1 as GTSNPN and CDR2 as SVGIG (reference sequence). Trimming at V came to 1 base and at J to 6 bases, leaving 8 bases not matched to a gene. This CDR3 has 15 amino acids.

As regards this clone: Compared with germline, one end of the junction differs, possibly owing to a read error. Sequencing ends 3 residues short of the CDR3 end; the germline J gene provides the rest. This chain connects TRBV4-2 to TRBJ2-5; TRBD1 matches 7 bases. Germline V CDR1 and CDR2: LGHNA, YNFKEQ. CDR3 length: 15 residues. CDR3 amino acids: CASSQDGTEQETQYF. Incomplete CDR3 DNA: TGCGCCAGCAGCCAAGACGGGACAGAACAAGAGACC.

Of note for this clone: With the read ending 3 residues before the CDR3 end, the germline J gene is used to fill in that end. The chain joins TRBV20-1 to TRBJ2-7, with 9 bases lining up with TRBD2. Germline V gives CDR1 DFQATT, CDR2 SNEGSKA (reference sequence). The CDR3 sequence is 16 residues long. V lost 0 bases and J lost 4; bases outside the gene matches: 10. The CDR3 loop reads CSARDLLREGQYEQYF. The CDR3 bases that were read are TGCAGTGCTAGAGATCTGCTGCGGGAGGGCCAGTACGAG.

Comments on this clone: Coverage ceases 3 residues before the CDR3 finishes, and the germline J gene fills in the end. This chain joins TRBV29-1 and TRBJ1-2; the D gene is possibly TRBD1 (5 bases). The CDR3 is made up of 13 amino acids. The germline V and J ends were trimmed by 7 bases and 3 bases, with 15 bases remaining between them. The germline V gene encodes CDR1 SQVTM and CDR2 ANQGSEA. CDR3 protein: CSGTTGGYYGYTF. The part of the CDR3 DNA that was read is TGCAGCGGGACCACCGGGGGATACTATGGC.

Concerning this clone itself: The CDR3 goes on 3 residues after the read ends, and that part is filled in from the germline J gene. The chain couples TRBV20-1 to TRBJ2-3; D might be TRBD2 (5 bases). This CDR3 has 14 residues. V lost 2 bases, J lost 2 bases, and 11 bases lay in between. Per the germline V gene, CDR1 is DFQATT and CDR2 is SNEGSKA (reference sequence). The DNA read from the CDR3 is TGCAGTGCTAGATATCCGGACTCCACAGATACG. This translates into CSARYPDSTDT. The full CDR3 protein reads CSARYPDSTDTQYF.

As regards this clone: Coverage ceases 3 residues before the CDR3 finishes, and the germline J gene fills in the end. The chain carries TRBV5-1 and TRBJ2-7; 11 nucleotides align to TRBD2. Per germline, CDR1 SGHRS and CDR2 YFSETQ. The CDR3 has 16 amino acids. The ends lost 4 bases at V and 2 bases at J; junction bases unmatched: 8. The CDR3 protein is CASSPMTSGAPYEQYF. CDR3 DNA, as far as it was read: TGCGCCAGCAGCCCCATGACTAGCGGGGCCCCCTACGAG.

To note about this clone: The read gets to within 3 residues of the CDR3 end, and the germline J gene fills in the rest. The chain joins TRBV20-1 to TRBJ2-7; 11 bases agree with TRBD2. Germline trimming cut 0 bases from V and 2 bases from J; bases unmatched to any gene: 12. Germline lookup yields CDR1 DFQATT and CDR2 SNEGSKA (reference sequence). The CDR3 has 18 residues. CDR3 sequence reads: CSARDRLAGGPGTYEQYF. The CDR3 bases that were read are TGCAGTGCTAGAGATCGGCTAGCGGGAGGTCCGGGAACCTACGAG.

Remarks on this clone: The DNA ends 3 residues before the CDR3 does, and the rest of the CDR3 is filled in from the germline J gene. The chain employs TRBV7-8 and TRBJ1-2, with D possibly TRBD1 on 6 matching bases. CDR3 size: 15 residues. CDR1 is SGHVS, CDR2 FQNEAQ, per germline. V was trimmed by 5 bases and J by 6 bases, leaving 19 bases between them. The CDR3 sequence is CASSPSLGQFDGYTF. The DNA read from the CDR3 is TGTGCCAGCAGCCCTTCACTTGGACAGTTTGATGGC. Combining the CDR3 with reference TRBV7-8 and TRBJ1-2 gives the whole variable domain GAGVSQSPRYKVAKRGQDVALRCDPISGHVSLFWYQQALGQGPEFLTYFQNEAQLDKSGLPSDRFFAERPEGSVSTLKIQRTQQEDSAVYLCASSPSLGQFDGYTFGSGTRLTVV.

Notes on this clone: Read coverage stops 3 residues before the CDR3 terminus; the germline J gene supplies the remainder. This CDR3 is also generated by other DNA sequences in the sample. The chain joins TRBV7-9 to TRBJ2-1, with TRBD2 as a possible D gene (6 bases). The V end was cut by 3 bases, the J end by 0 bases, with 9 bases between. The CDR3 extends over 15 amino acids. CDR1 and CDR2 from the germline V gene are SEHNR and FQNEAQ (reference sequence). CDR3 bases read: TGTGCCAGCAGCTTGGGGACTGGCTCCTACAATGAG. Amino acids: CASSLGTGSYNE. The whole CDR3 region reads CASSLGTGSYNEQFF.

Points on this clone: The read halts 3 residues ahead of the CDR3 end, with the missing end drawn from the germline J gene. This chain uses TRBV27 with TRBJ2-1; D ambiguous. V lost 3 bases and J lost 0, with 9 bases in between. CDR1 and CDR2 (germline): MNHEY, SMNVEV (reference sequence). The CDR3 is made up of 15 amino acids. The CDR3 bases that were read are TGTGCCAGCAGTTTCGATGTCAGCTCCTACAATGAG. Translating gives CASSFDVSSYNE. The entire CDR3 reads CASSFDVSSYNEQFF.

Regarding this clone: The DNA ends 3 residues before the CDR3 does, and the rest of the CDR3 is filled in from the germline J gene. The rearrangement joins TRBV20-1 to TRBJ1-1, with 8 positions matching TRBD1. With 6 bases clipped from V and 3 bases from J, the junction kept 6 bases outside the gene matches. Per germline, CDR1 DFQATT and CDR2 SNEGSKA (reference sequence). The CDR3 runs 13 residues. The DNA read from the CDR3 is TGCAGTGCACAGGACAGGGAGTACACTGAA. Its protein is CSAQDREYTE. The full CDR3 protein reads CSAQDREYTEAFF.

About this clone: The read ends 3 residues shy of where the CDR3 ends; the end is completed using the germline J gene. The V call is TRBV5-4, the J call TRBJ2-7; a weak D match, TRBD2 (6 bases). The CDR3 has 14 amino acids. The germline gives CDR1 SGHNT, CDR2 YYREEE (reference sequence). With 4 bases removed from V and 1 base from J, the gap between germline ends came to 12 bases. The CDR3 sequence is CASSDAGRSYEQYF. Partial CDR3 DNA: TGTGCCAGCAGCGACGCAGGGAGGTCCTACGAG. The whole variable domain, filled in from reference TRBV5-4 and TRBJ2-7, reads ETGVTQSPTHLIKTRGQQVTLRCSSQSGHNTVSWYQQALGQGPQFIFQYYREEENGRGNFPPRFSGLQFPNYSSELNVNALELDDSALYLCASSDAGRSYEQYFGPGTRLTVT.

A note on this clone: The DNA ends 3 residues before the CDR3 does, and the rest of the CDR3 is filled in from the germline J gene. The chain links TRBV19 to TRBJ1-1; a possible D gene is TRBD1 (5 bases). The germline V and J ends were trimmed by 7 bases and 3 bases, with 12 bases remaining between them. The CDR3 runs 13 residues. Germline-derived CDR1 and CDR2 are LNHDA and SQIVND (reference sequence). Partial CDR3 DNA: TGTGCCAGTACGTCAGGGCGGCACACTGAA. This gives the protein CASTSGRHTE. The CDR3 in full is CASTSGRHTEAFF. The complete variable domain, with remaining parts taken from reference TRBV19 and TRBJ1-1, reads DGGITQSPKYLFRKEGQNVTLSCEQNLNHDAMYWYRQDPGQGLRLIYYSQIVNDFQKGDIAEGYSVSREKKESFPLTVTSAQKNPTAFYLCASTSGRHTEAFFGQGTRLTVV.

As concerns this clone: The read gets to within 3 residues of the CDR3 end, and the germline J gene fills in the rest. V and J are TRBV13 and TRBJ1-2; possibly TRBD1 for D (6 bases). Trimming took off 4 bases at V and 4 bases at J, with 22 bases between the two ends. CDR1 PRHDT and CDR2 FYEKMQ come from the germline V gene (reference sequence). This CDR3 region has 17 residues. Incomplete CDR3 DNA: TGTGCCAGCAGCTCCCGTGGGACCGACAGGCCCACCTATGGC. This sequence encodes CASSSRGTDRPTYG. The full CDR3 protein reads CASSSRGTDRPTYGYTF.

About this clone itself: The sequenced fragment ends 3 residues before the CDR3 boundary, so the rest is inferred from the germline J gene. This chain connects TRBV2 to TRBJ2-3; D gene unclear. The CDR3 has 14 amino acids. From germline, CDR1 is SNHLY and CDR2 FYNNEI. Trimming pared 3 bases from V and 0 bases from J, leaving 7 bases between. The CDR3 loop reads CASSDRASTDTQYF. Incomplete CDR3 DNA: TGTGCCAGCAGTGACCGAGCTAGCACAGATACG.

About this clone itself: The CDR3 extends 3 residues past the end of the read, so its final part is completed from the germline J gene. V and J are TRBV29-1 and TRBJ2-2, with a tentative D call TRBD2 (6 bases). Germline V CDR1 and CDR2: SQVTM, ANQGSEA. The CDR3 is 16 residues long. The V end was cut by 6 bases, the J end by 1 base, with 18 bases between. This CDR3 is CSVPLLEGRNTGELFF. The sequenced part of the CDR3 DNA is TGCAGCGTCCCCCTGTTGGAGGGGAGGAACACCGGGGAG.

About this clone itself: Sequencing ends 3 residues short of the CDR3 end; the germline J gene provides the rest. The gene calls are TRBV29-1 and TRBJ2-1; D gene ambiguous. This CDR3 contains 14 residues. The germline V gene encodes CDR1 SQVTM and CDR2 ANQGSEA. The ends were cut back, 5 bases at V and 5 bases at J, with 16 bases in the middle. CDR3 DNA (partial): TGCAGCGTTTATGGGCTCGATACTCACAATGAG. This encodes CSVYGLDTHNE. The full CDR3 protein reads CSVYGLDTHNEQFF.

As for this clone: The read gets to within 3 residues of the CDR3 end, and the germline J gene fills in the rest. The chain joins TRBV10-3 to TRBJ2-2; D gene ambiguous. Germline V gene sequence: CDR1 ENHRY, CDR2 SYGVKD. V was pared by 5 bases and J by 0 bases, with 13 bases between. The CDR3 has 16 amino acids. This chain's CDR3 is CAISRVTVTNTGELFF. CDR3 bases read: TGTGCCATCAGTAGGGTCACAGTTACGAACACCGGGGAG.

With regard to this clone: Sequencing ends 3 residues short of the CDR3 end; the germline J gene provides the rest. The chain is built from TRBV6-1 and TRBJ2-3; 9 bases match TRBD2. The ends lost 3 bases at V and 2 bases at J; junction bases unmatched: 3. The length of the CDR3 is 15 residues. Germline values: CDR1 MNHNS, CDR2 SASEGT. The CDR3 sequence: CASSDWTSATDTQYF. The CDR3 bases that were read are TGTGCCAGCAGTGACTGGACTAGCGCCACAGATACG.

Comment on this clone: The read ends 3 residues before the CDR3 terminus; that terminus is restored from the germline J gene. The V gene is TRBV19, the J gene TRBJ1-5; tentative D call: TRBD1 (6 bases). The CDR3 totals 15 residues. Germline CDR1 LNHDA, CDR2 SQIVND (reference sequence). Trimming took 0 bases from V and 3 from J, leaving 9 bases between them. CDR3 DNA, as far as it was read: TGTGCCAGTAGTATAGAACAGGGAGTCAATCAGCCC. Translating gives CASSIEQGVNQP. The entire CDR3 is CASSIEQGVNQPQHF.

Turning to this clone: The read halts 3 residues ahead of the CDR3 end, with the missing end drawn from the germline J gene. The rearrangement joins TRBV2 to TRBJ2-5; 8 bases fit TRBD1. Trimming took 6 bases from V and 4 from J; bases not matched to a gene: 7. CDR3 size: 14 residues. CDR1 and CDR2 from the germline V gene are SNHLY and FYNNEI. CDR3 DNA, as far as it was read: TGTGCCAGCAGGGGCGCCAGGGGGCCAGAGACC. Its protein is CASRGARGPET. The full CDR3 protein is CASRGARGPETQYF.

On this clone itself: The read terminates 3 residues before the CDR3 end, so the remaining end is supplied by the germline J gene. This chain uses TRBV7-2 with TRBJ2-7; TRBD2 matches at 11 bases. The CDR3 has 14 residues. Germline-derived CDR1 and CDR2 are SGHTA and FQGNSA. The trim removed 2 bases at V and 3 bases at J, leaving 0 bases unmatched. CDR3 DNA, as far as it was read: TGTGCCAGCAGCTTACTAGCGGGAGGCTACGAG. It yields the protein CASSLLAGGYE. The complete CDR3 protein is CASSLLAGGYEQYF.

Incomplete CDR3 DNA: TGCGCCAGCAGTCAATCCCCATCCTACGAG. Its protein is CASSQSPSYE. The entire CDR3 protein is CASSQSPSYEQYF. V usage is TRBV23-1 and J usage is TRBJ2-7, with no clear D. The read gets to within 3 residues of the CDR3 end, and the germline J gene fills in the rest. TRBV23-1 counts as an open reading frame of uncertain function. V was trimmed by 0 bases and J by 1 base, leaving 4 bases between them. The CDR3 contains 13 residues.

Note on this clone: The read is 3 residues too short to cover the CDR3 end, so that end is filled in from the germline J gene. The chain joins TRBV2 to TRBJ2-3, with 7 bases fitting TRBD2. Germline V CDR1 and CDR2: SNHLY, FYNNEI. Trimming at V came to 3 bases and at J to 5 bases, leaving 17 bases not matched to a gene. The CDR3 extends over 18 amino acids. The CDR3 DNA, read in part, is TGTGCCAGCAGTGAGATTGGGACCGGAGCGGGGTTGGGAGATACG. Its translation: CASSEIGTGAGLGDT. The full CDR3 protein is CASSEIGTGAGLGDTQYF.

As regards this clone: Read data end 3 residues before the CDR3 end; the end is taken from the germline J gene. The chain combines TRBV7-2 with TRBJ2-5; 7 nucleotides line up with TRBD1. The CDR3 has 14 amino acids. CDR1 and CDR2 (germline): SGHTA, FQGNSA. J gave up 2 bases and V 5 bases, and 5 bases lay outside the gene matches. The CDR3 protein is CASSRGTEQETQYF. The DNA read from the CDR3 is TGTGCCAGCAGCCGTGGGACAGAACAAGAGACC.